This T cell receptor (beta chain) comes out of a study of T cell responses to AZD1222 COVID-19 vaccine. Repertoires were generated with immunoSEQ multiplex PCR, while TCRdb's copy carries only in-frame clones and drops some. This table holds 180,000 or so clones, around 88% found once. The CDR3 runs to 13 residues. V was trimmed by 5 bases and J by 1 base, leaving 8 bases between them. Germline-derived CDR1 and CDR2 are MNHEY and SMNVEV (reference sequence). This clone was found once. The TCR sequence derives from an adult in good health. The chain carries TRBV27 and TRBJ1-1; D gene uncertain. Source: peripheral blood, taken on day 0 of AZD1222 vaccination. In DNA form, the CDR3 reads TGTGCCAGCAGTCCTCGTGCGAACACTGAAGCTTTCTTT. Residues: CASSPRANTEAFF.